This TCR beta chain was recovered during a study of spatial heterogeneity in lung cancer. In the study overall: Sequences of the beta chain were consistently detected in greater numbers than alpha-chain sequences. Unique TCR and UMI combinations averaged more than ten appearances each in raw reads.

Carried by each TCR cDNA molecule was a unique molecular identifier. One entry per CDR3 protein results from TCRdb running MiXCR on the 5' RACE reads. This repertoire shows several thousand distinct CDR3 sequences, about a sixth found once; its top ten account for 20% to 25%. The CDR3 contains 15 residues. V was clipped by 6 bases and J by 4 bases; unmatched bases: 9. Per the germline V gene, CDR1 is ENHRY and CDR2 is SYGVKD. The time point was: sample taken at primary tumor resection. Whole RNA was taken from tumor, nontumor lung or frozen PBMC; it was then sequenced unsorted. Donation came from 70 or so patients with untreated early-stage non-small cell lung cancer.

This clonotype was obtained from a male donor with early-stage non-small cell lung cancer. The chain recombines TRBV10-3 with TRBJ2-7, with 10 positions matching TRBD1. Sequenced material: normal lung tissue next to the tumor, taken at surgery. The CDR3 here is CAISPPDRGFYEQYF. In nucleotides, the CDR3 is TGTGCCATCAGCCCCCCGGACAGGGGGTTTTACGAGCAGTACTTC.